The rows below give T cell receptor beta chains drawn from one sample of a study of OX40 agonist ivuxolimab in advanced cancers. TCRdb keeps only in-frame clones here, not all; method: immunoSEQ multiplex PCR. The sample has around 80,000 clones; 75% to 90% are singletons. The specimen comprised CD4+ or CD8+ T cells sorted from blood, sampled in a trial of the OX40 agonist ivuxolimab. The receptors shown here come from an adult with an advanced solid tumor such as melanoma, head and neck, liver or kidney cancer. Each CDR3 is given with its conserved first and last residue. Each record gives: clone size, D gene, V gene, J gene, CDR3 protein, CDR3 DNA. A D gene is named only where the DNA matches it firmly. Some rows mark clone size as missing; the rest say once, few, many or name a class of expanded clone.

clone_size: .; d_call: TRBD2; v_call: TRBV19; j_call: TRBJ2-2; cdr3_aa: CASSPRTSGGATGELFF; cdr3_nt: TGTGCCAGTAGTCCGCGGACTAGCGGGGGGGCGACCGGGGAGCTGTTTTTT
clone_size: .; d_call: .; v_call: TRBV11-2; j_call: TRBJ2-7; cdr3_aa: CASSLARQYEQYF; cdr3_nt: TGTGCCAGCAGCTTAGCTAGGCAGTACGAGCAGTACTTC
clone_size: .; d_call: .; v_call: TRBV7-8; j_call: TRBJ2-5; cdr3_aa: CASSLDPGETQYF; cdr3_nt: TGTGCCAGCAGCTTGGACCCAGGGGAGACCCAGTACTTC
clone_size: once; d_call: TRBD1; v_call: TRBV11-3; j_call: TRBJ2-2; cdr3_aa: CASSRTGDTGELFF; cdr3_nt: TGTGCCAGCAGCCGGACAGGGGATACCGGGGAGCTGTTTTTT
clone_size: few; d_call: .; v_call: TRBV30; j_call: TRBJ2-2; cdr3_aa: CAWSDSTGELFF; cdr3_nt: TGTGCCTGGAGTGACAGCACCGGGGAGCTGTTTTTT
clone_size: .; d_call: TRBD1; v_call: TRBV6-6; j_call: TRBJ2-7; cdr3_aa: CASSPRDRGFYEQYF; cdr3_nt: TGTGCCAGCAGCCCCCGGGACAGGGGGTTTTACGAGCAGTACTTC
clone_size: few; d_call: .; v_call: TRBV9; j_call: TRBJ2-2; cdr3_aa: CASSGTDPNTGELFF; cdr3_nt: TGTGCCAGCAGCGGGACAGATCCGAACACCGGGGAGCTGTTTTTT
clone_size: .; d_call: .; v_call: TRBV2; j_call: TRBJ2-1; cdr3_aa: CASRDENEQFF; cdr3_nt: TGTGCCAGCAGAGACGAGAATGAGCAGTTCTTC
clone_size: .; d_call: .; v_call: TRBV5-1; j_call: TRBJ1-1; cdr3_aa: CTSSLQLSGGNTEAFF; cdr3_nt: TGCACCAGCAGCTTGCAGTTGTCGGGAGGGAACACTGAAGCTTTCTTT
clone_size: .; d_call: .; v_call: TRBV7-9; j_call: TRBJ2-2; cdr3_aa: CASSLLGVVDTGELFF; cdr3_nt: TGTGCCAGCAGCTTACTGGGGGTAGTCGACACCGGGGAGCTGTTTTTT
clone_size: few; d_call: TRBD1; v_call: TRBV10-1; j_call: TRBJ2-1; cdr3_aa: CASSAGQGFYNEQFF; cdr3_nt: TGCGCCAGCAGTGCGGGACAGGGCTTTTACAATGAGCAGTTCTTC
clone_size: once; d_call: .; v_call: TRBV5-6; j_call: TRBJ2-3; cdr3_aa: CASSLGPATDTQYF; cdr3_nt: TGTGCCAGCAGCCTCGGGCCTGCCACAGATACGCAGTATTTT
clone_size: .; d_call: .; v_call: TRBV28; j_call: TRBJ2-7; cdr3_aa: CASRGGGFYEQYF; cdr3_nt: TGTGCCAGCAGAGGGGGGGGCTTCTACGAGCAGTACTTC
clone_size: .; d_call: TRBD1; v_call: TRBV10-3; j_call: TRBJ2-2; cdr3_aa: CAILYRGWTGELFF; cdr3_nt: TGTGCCATCCTCTACAGGGGTTGGACCGGGGAGCTGTTTTTT
clone_size: .; d_call: TRBD2; v_call: TRBV5-1; j_call: TRBJ2-2; cdr3_aa: CASSLTSGGTAGELFF; cdr3_nt: TGCGCCAGCAGCTTAACTAGCGGGGGTACGGCCGGGGAGCTGTTTTTT
clone_size: few; d_call: .; v_call: TRBV9; j_call: TRBJ1-6; cdr3_aa: CASSVSQDLTPLHF; cdr3_nt: TGTGCCAGCAGCGTAAGTCAGGACCTAACACCCCTCCACTTT
clone_size: .; d_call: TRBD1; v_call: TRBV6-5; j_call: TRBJ1-1; cdr3_aa: CASSYSPGQGAEAFF; cdr3_nt: TGTGCCAGCAGTTACTCGCCAGGACAGGGGGCTGAAGCTTTCTTT
clone_size: .; d_call: .; v_call: TRBV28; j_call: TRBJ1-2; cdr3_aa: CASLPGGQNYGYTF; cdr3_nt: TGTGCCAGCCTCCCGGGGGGGCAAAACTATGGCTACACCTTC
clone_size: .; d_call: .; v_call: TRBV4-3; j_call: TRBJ2-5; cdr3_aa: CASSQGQGGFHQETQYF; cdr3_nt: TGCGCCAGCAGCCAAGGACAGGGAGGATTCCATCAAGAGACCCAGTACTTC
clone_size: .; d_call: .; v_call: TRBV10-1; j_call: TRBJ2-2; cdr3_aa: CASSGEVSSGELFF; cdr3_nt: TGCGCCAGCAGCGGCGAGGTTTCCTCCGGGGAGCTGTTTTTT
clone_size: few; d_call: .; v_call: TRBV19; j_call: TRBJ1-4; cdr3_aa: CASTLSAGSLRLFF; cdr3_nt: TGTGCCAGTACCCTATCAGCTGGCAGTTTAAGACTGTTTTTT
clone_size: .; d_call: TRBD1; v_call: TRBV6-5; j_call: TRBJ1-6; cdr3_aa: CASSQTGQHSPLHF; cdr3_nt: TGTGCCAGCAGTCAGACAGGGCAACATTCACCCCTCCACTTT
clone_size: .; d_call: .; v_call: TRBV7-2; j_call: TRBJ1-5; cdr3_aa: CASSLVSDQPQHF; cdr3_nt: TGTGCCAGCAGCTTAGTTTCTGATCAGCCCCAGCATTTT
clone_size: .; d_call: .; v_call: TRBV7-3; j_call: TRBJ1-2; cdr3_aa: CASSPVGGVGYTF; cdr3_nt: TGTGCCAGCAGCCCCGTGGGGGGCGTAGGCTACACCTTC
clone_size: .; d_call: TRBD2; v_call: TRBV27; j_call: TRBJ2-5; cdr3_aa: CASRLAGAGETQYF; cdr3_nt: TGTGCCAGCAGATTAGCGGGGGCAGGGGAGACCCAGTACTTC
clone_size: .; d_call: .; v_call: TRBV5-1; j_call: TRBJ2-3; cdr3_aa: CASSSRGADTQYF; cdr3_nt: TGCGCCAGCAGCTCCCGGGGAGCAGATACGCAGTATTTT
clone_size: .; d_call: .; v_call: TRBV19; j_call: TRBJ1-1; cdr3_aa: CASRTEGLNTEAFF; cdr3_nt: TGTGCCAGTAGAACGGAGGGGCTGAACACTGAAGCTTTCTTT
clone_size: once; d_call: .; v_call: TRBV27; j_call: TRBJ2-2; cdr3_aa: CASTNREGTGELFF; cdr3_nt: TGTGCCAGCACAAACAGGGAAGGGACCGGGGAGCTGTTTTTT
clone_size: .; d_call: .; v_call: TRBV10-3; j_call: TRBJ1-5; cdr3_aa: CAISPGMGNQPQHF; cdr3_nt: TGTGCCATCAGCCCCGGGATGGGGAATCAGCCCCAGCATTTT
clone_size: .; d_call: .; v_call: TRBV6-5; j_call: TRBJ2-5; cdr3_aa: CASSYSAGSQETQYF; cdr3_nt: TGTGCCAGCAGTTACTCGGCGGGGAGCCAAGAGACCCAGTACTTC
clone_size: .; d_call: TRBD1; v_call: TRBV27; j_call: TRBJ2-3; cdr3_aa: CASSPLPGGGRTDTQYF; cdr3_nt: TGTGCCAGCAGTCCCCTTCCAGGGGGCGGCCGCACAGATACGCAGTATTTT
clone_size: .; d_call: .; v_call: TRBV11-2; j_call: TRBJ1-1; cdr3_aa: CASSLTGRPTEAFF; cdr3_nt: TGTGCCAGCAGCTTAACGGGACGGCCCACTGAAGCTTTCTTT
clone_size: .; d_call: .; v_call: TRBV2; j_call: TRBJ2-7; cdr3_aa: CATRSDYEQYF; cdr3_nt: TGTGCCACCAGGAGTGACTACGAGCAGTACTTC
clone_size: .; d_call: .; v_call: TRBV29-1; j_call: TRBJ2-2; cdr3_aa: CSVESTGELFF; cdr3_nt: TGCAGCGTAGAATCTACCGGGGAGCTGTTTTTT
clone_size: .; d_call: .; v_call: TRBV7-9; j_call: TRBJ2-7; cdr3_aa: CASSLGALSDEQYF; cdr3_nt: TGTGCCAGCAGCTTAGGAGCGCTAAGCGACGAGCAGTACTTC
clone_size: .; d_call: .; v_call: TRBV7-2; j_call: TRBJ2-1; cdr3_aa: CASSRLSEMEQFF; cdr3_nt: TGTGCCAGCAGCCGATTATCGGAGATGGAGCAGTTCTTC
clone_size: .; d_call: .; v_call: TRBV19; j_call: TRBJ1-6; cdr3_aa: CASSSPELGHSPLHF; cdr3_nt: TGTGCCAGTAGTAGTCCAGAGTTGGGCCATTCACCCCTCCACTTT
clone_size: .; d_call: .; v_call: TRBV5-4; j_call: TRBJ2-2; cdr3_aa: CASSQERVNANTGELFF; cdr3_nt: TGCGCCAGCAGCCAAGAAAGGGTTAACGCGAACACCGGGGAGCTGTTTTTT
clone_size: .; d_call: .; v_call: TRBV7-2; j_call: TRBJ2-7; cdr3_aa: CASSFNDRPSYEQYF; cdr3_nt: TGTGCCAGCAGCTTTAACGACCGTCCCTCCTACGAGCAGTACTTC
clone_size: .; d_call: .; v_call: TRBV10-3; j_call: TRBJ1-1; cdr3_aa: CAISESTVNTEAFF; cdr3_nt: TGTGCCATCAGTGAGTCCACCGTGAACACTGAAGCTTTCTTT
clone_size: .; d_call: .; v_call: TRBV12-5; j_call: TRBJ2-7; cdr3_aa: CASGGRDNSYEDYEQYF; cdr3_nt: TGTGCTAGTGGGGGAAGGGACAACAGTTATGAAGACTACGAGCAGTACTTC
clone_size: .; d_call: .; v_call: TRBV6-1; j_call: TRBJ1-1; cdr3_aa: CASSDLVTEAFF; cdr3_nt: TGTGCCAGCAGTGACTTGGTCACTGAAGCTTTCTTT
clone_size: .; d_call: TRBD1; v_call: TRBV6-5; j_call: TRBJ1-1; cdr3_aa: CASSRTGATEAFF; cdr3_nt: TGTGCCAGCAGCCGGACAGGGGCCACTGAAGCTTTCTTT
clone_size: few; d_call: .; v_call: TRBV29-1; j_call: TRBJ2-5; cdr3_aa: CSHTGAGGGETQYF; cdr3_nt: TGCAGCCATACCGGGGCCGGGGGCGGAGAGACCCAGTACTTC
clone_size: .; d_call: .; v_call: TRBV7-8; j_call: TRBJ1-5; cdr3_aa: CASSLAFSLGNQPQHF; cdr3_nt: TGTGCCAGCAGCTTAGCGTTCAGCTTGGGCAATCAGCCCCAGCATTTT
clone_size: .; d_call: .; v_call: TRBV5-6; j_call: TRBJ2-5; cdr3_aa: CASSSQGSGETQYF; cdr3_nt: TGTGCCAGCAGCAGCCAGGGGAGCGGAGAGACCCAGTACTTC
clone_size: .; d_call: TRBD1; v_call: TRBV9; j_call: TRBJ2-2; cdr3_aa: CASSVLGQGQTGELFF; cdr3_nt: TGTGCCAGCAGCGTGCTTGGACAGGGTCAAACCGGGGAGCTGTTTTTT
clone_size: .; d_call: .; v_call: TRBV19; j_call: TRBJ1-5; cdr3_aa: CASTSGVWGNQPQHF; cdr3_nt: TGTGCCAGTACTTCCGGGGTCTGGGGCAATCAGCCCCAGCATTTT
clone_size: .; d_call: .; v_call: TRBV20-1; j_call: TRBJ2-1; cdr3_aa: CSALKEVEQFF; cdr3_nt: TGCAGTGCATTGAAGGAGGTCGAGCAGTTCTTC
clone_size: .; d_call: .; v_call: TRBV4-2; j_call: TRBJ2-1; cdr3_aa: CASSRDRLVYNEQFF; cdr3_nt: TGTGCCAGCAGCCGCGATAGACTAGTTTACAATGAGCAGTTCTTC
clone_size: .; d_call: TRBD2; v_call: TRBV5-6; j_call: TRBJ2-5; cdr3_aa: CASSLERGGAGETQYF; cdr3_nt: TGTGCCAGCAGCTTGGAACGGGGGGGGGCCGGGGAGACCCAGTACTTC
clone_size: .; d_call: .; v_call: TRBV6-5; j_call: TRBJ2-3; cdr3_aa: CASSSWGGHSTDTQYF; cdr3_nt: TGTGCCAGCAGTTCGTGGGGGGGCCATAGCACAGATACGCAGTATTTT
clone_size: .; d_call: .; v_call: TRBV5-4; j_call: TRBJ2-3; cdr3_aa: CASSLEVDTQYF; cdr3_nt: TGTGCCAGCAGCTTGGAAGTTGATACGCAGTATTTT
clone_size: .; d_call: TRBD1; v_call: TRBV7-9; j_call: TRBJ1-2; cdr3_aa: CASTGTGNNYGYTF; cdr3_nt: TGTGCCAGCACCGGGACAGGGAATAACTATGGCTACACCTTC
clone_size: .; d_call: .; v_call: TRBV7-3; j_call: TRBJ1-6; cdr3_aa: CASSLGRSDSPLHF; cdr3_nt: TGTGCCAGCAGCTTAGGACGGTCAGATTCACCCCTCCACTTT